Each of the 15 T cell receptor beta chains below was sequenced from the same sample in a study of T cell clones after liver transplantation. The repertoire was sequenced with immunoSEQ multiplex PCR; TCRdb's copy has only in-frame clones and lacks some. The sample lists more than 100,000 clones; 80% to 90% were seen once. The material sequenced was CD4+ T cells from blood, taken around 4 years after liver transplant. Receptor source: a human patient who received a liver transplant. Some T cells may possibly be graft donor cells.

The rearrangement uses TRBV2 and TRBJ1-5; D may be TRBD1 (6 bases). CDR3 length: 15 residues. The V gene lost 5 bases and the J gene lost 3 bases, with 14 bases spanning the gap. Germline CDR1 reads SNHLY; CDR2 reads FYNNEI. The CDR3, as DNA: TGTGCCAGCAGTCTAAACAGGGAACCCAATCAGCCCCAGCATTTT. It specifies CASSLNREPNQPQHF.

The chain links TRBV21-1 to TRBJ2-4; the table's TRBD1 call for D was not verified on the DNA. TRBV21-1 is annotated as a pseudogene. The CDR3 is made up of 19 amino acids. The CDR3 region has the DNA TGTGCCAGCAGCAAAGATCGAGACAGGGACCTCCTAGCCAAAAACATTCAGTACTTC. Amino acids: CASSKDRDRDLLAKNIQYF.

The V and J genes are TRBV5-1 and TRBJ2-3, with D uncertain. Germline CDR1 reads SGHRS; CDR2 reads YFSETQ. The V end was cut by 4 bases, the J end by 3 bases, with 9 bases between. This CDR3 region has 13 residues. This chain's CDR3 is CASSPLETDTQYF. DNA for the CDR3: TGCGCCAGCAGCCCCCTAGAAACAGATACGCAGTATTTT.

This clone was detected once. The chain is built from TRBV6-5 and TRBJ1-1, with D possibly TRBD1 on 5 matching bases. The CDR3 totals 15 residues. CDR1 and CDR2 from the germline V gene are MNHEY and SVGAGI. V was pared by 1 base and J by 1 base, with 10 bases between. CDR3 DNA: TGTGCCAGCAGTTACTGGGGCAGACAGAACACTGAAGCTTTCTTT. Translation gives CASSYWGRQNTEAFF.

This clone was observed once. The J gene is TRBJ1-5, the V gene TRBV28, with D uncertain. V was cut by 0 bases and J by 0 bases, with 6 bases left in between. This CDR3 contains 15 residues. The germline V gene encodes CDR1 MDHEN and CDR2 SYDVKM. In DNA form, the CDR3 reads TGTGCCAGCAGTTTATGGGGGAATAGCAATCAGCCCCAGCATTTT. It translates to CASSLWGNSNQPQHF.

The CDR3 bases are TGTGCCAGCAGCGTAGCGAATGAGCAGTTCTTC. It encodes CASSVANEQFF. J is TRBJ2-1 and V is TRBV9; D is undetermined. CDR1 is SGDLS, CDR2 YYNGEE, per germline. V lost 0 bases to trimming and J lost 7 bases, with 2 bases between them. The CDR3 covers 11 residues. The complete variable domain, with remaining parts taken from reference TRBV9 and TRBJ2-1, reads DSGVTQTPKHLITATGQRVTLRCSPRSGDLSVYWYQQSLDQGLQFLIQYYNGEERAKGNILERFSAQQFPDLHSELNLSSLELGDSALYFCASSVANEQFFGPGTRLTVL.

The rearrangement joins TRBV4-1 to TRBJ2-2; D uncertain. Germline lookup yields CDR1 MGHRA and CDR2 YSYEKL. This CDR3 comprises 14 residues. V lost 10 bases and J 0 bases, leaving 12 bases between the germline ends. CDR3 loop: CATERRANTGELFF. The CDR3 coding sequence is TGCGCCACCGAGAGACGCGCGAACACCGGGGAGCTGTTTTTT.

To note about this clone: At the DNA level, this CDR3 is encoded by other sequences in the same sample as well. The DNA of the CDR3 is TGTGCCAGCAGCTTAGGGGGAACAGATACGCAGTATTTT. It specifies CASSLGGTDTQYF. The rearrangement joins TRBV7-2 to TRBJ2-3; D gene unclear. The CDR3 runs 13 residues. Trimming pared 1 base from V and 3 bases from J, leaving 5 bases between. Germline V CDR1 and CDR2: SGHTA, FQGNSA.

The rearrangement joins TRBV6-1 to TRBJ1-2; TRBD1 is a possible D gene (6 bases). Germline V gene lookup returns CDR1 MNHNS and CDR2 SASEGT. The V gene lost 6 bases and the J gene lost 8 bases, with 22 bases spanning the gap. This CDR3 has 15 amino acids. The CDR3 sequence is CASRPADTGLYGYTF. The CDR3 DNA is TGTGCCAGCAGACCCGCCGACACAGGGCTCTACGGCTACACCTTC.

The genes are TRBV11-2 and TRBJ1-2, with D uncertain. The CDR3 length is 13 residues. V shed 4 bases and J shed 2 bases, with 8 bases lying between them. Looked up from germline, CDR1 is SGHAT and CDR2 is FQNNGV. CDR3 sequence reads: CASSSGLNYGYTF. The CDR3 region has the DNA TGTGCCAGCAGCTCTGGACTGAACTATGGCTACACCTTC.

The chain joins TRBV18 to TRBJ2-1; 8 bases agree with TRBD1. After removal of 6 bases from V and 14 bases from J, the junction contained 9 bases not matched to a gene. The CDR3 length is 12 residues. Germline values: CDR1 KGHSH, CDR2 LQKENI. CDR3 amino acids: CASSPVQGAKFF. As DNA, the CDR3 is TGTGCCAGCTCCCCAGTGCAGGGGGCGAAGTTCTTC. Drawing the rest from reference TRBV18 and TRBJ2-1, the complete variable domain is NAGVMQNPRHLVRRRGQEARLRCSPMKGHSHVYWYRQLPEEGLKFMVYLQKENIIDESGMPKERFSAEFPKEGPSILRIQQVVRGDSAAYFCASSPVQGAKFFGPGTRLTVL.

V usage is TRBV5-4 and J usage is TRBJ1-4; 9 bases are shared with TRBD1. This CDR3 contains 14 residues. The V segment lost 4 bases and the J segment 8 bases; nucleotides outside the gene matches: 6. CDR1 SGHNT and CDR2 YYREEE come from the germline V gene (reference sequence). CDR3 amino acids: CASSMGQGREKLFF. CDR3 coding DNA: TGTGCCAGCAGCATGGGACAGGGCAGGGAAAAACTGTTTTTT.

This sequence joins TRBV19 and TRBJ1-1; D might be TRBD1 (6 bases). V gave up 6 bases and J gave up 5 bases, with 16 bases separating them. This CDR3 comprises 14 residues. CDR1 is LNHDA and CDR2 is SQIVND in the germline V gene (reference sequence). This CDR3 reads CASRPQGSGTEAFF. The CDR3 bases are TGTGCCAGTAGGCCACAGGGCTCGGGGACTGAAGCTTTCTTT.

The table lists this clone with a few counts. The chain carries TRBV5-4 and TRBJ2-7; D may be TRBD1 or TRBD2 (6 bases each). This CDR3 contains 16 residues. The V end lost 6 bases, the J end lost 2 bases, and 21 bases lay between the germline ends. The germline V gene encodes CDR1 SGHNT and CDR2 YYREEE (reference sequence). The DNA for the CDR3 is TGTGCCAGCACTCAAGGGGGACTCCACACTCCCTACGAGCAGTACTTC. Translation gives CASTQGGLHTPYEQYF.

The rearrangement joins TRBV6-5 to TRBJ1-1; 8 positions match TRBD1. The trim removed 6 bases at V and 6 bases at J, leaving 9 bases unmatched. The CDR3 extends over 14 amino acids. CDR1 is MNHEY, CDR2 SVGAGI, per germline. Written as DNA, the CDR3 is TGTGCCAGCAGCCTCGGACAGGGAAAGGCTGAAGCTTTCTTT. This encodes CASSLGQGKAEAFF.